This T cell receptor beta chain was sequenced in a study of response to subunit inactivated influenza vaccine. TCRdb re-called the RT-PCR reads through MiXCR, storing one row per CDR3 protein. Here the sample spans 600,000 to 850,000 distinct CDR3 sequences, 12% to 15% being singletons. The table lists this clonotype with a few counts. Its antigen is not identified. Broader study findings: Authors suggested that a seasonal influenza vaccination recruits few new T cells each time.

CDR1 is MDHEN, CDR2 SYDVKM, per germline. The CDR3 totals 18 residues. The V segment lost 5 bases and the J segment 1 base; nucleotides outside the gene matches: 13. The specimen was PBMCs from blood, collected 14 days before vaccination. V gene TRBV28 combines with J gene TRBJ2-3; 9 bases fit TRBD2. This receptor was identified in a man aged 50 to 59 who received an inactivated influenza vaccine. CDR3 sequence (DNA): TGTGCCAGCAGTGATCTAGCGGGGATAGAAGCCGGCACAGATACGCAGTATTTT. It codes for CASSDLAGIEAGTDTQYF.